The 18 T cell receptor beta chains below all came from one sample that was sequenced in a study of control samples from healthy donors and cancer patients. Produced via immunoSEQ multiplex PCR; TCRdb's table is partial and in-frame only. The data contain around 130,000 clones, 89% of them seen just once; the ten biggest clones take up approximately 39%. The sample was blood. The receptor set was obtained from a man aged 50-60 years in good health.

CDR3 DNA: TGTGCCAGCAGTTACCCAGTCCACGAGCAGTACTTC. Its protein is CASSYPVHEQYF. The rearrangement links TRBV6-2 or TRBV6-3 to TRBJ2-7; D unresolved. V lost 2 bases to trimming and J lost 5 bases, with 7 bases between them. The germline gives CDR1 MNHEY, CDR2 SVGEGT. The CDR3 runs 12 residues.

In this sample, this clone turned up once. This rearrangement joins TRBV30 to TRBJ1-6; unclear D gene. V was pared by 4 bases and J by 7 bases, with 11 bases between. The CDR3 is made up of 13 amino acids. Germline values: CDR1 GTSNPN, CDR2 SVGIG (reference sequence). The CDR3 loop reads CAWKRQPNSPLHF. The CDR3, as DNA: TGTGCCTGGAAACGGCAGCCCAATTCACCCCTCCACTTT.

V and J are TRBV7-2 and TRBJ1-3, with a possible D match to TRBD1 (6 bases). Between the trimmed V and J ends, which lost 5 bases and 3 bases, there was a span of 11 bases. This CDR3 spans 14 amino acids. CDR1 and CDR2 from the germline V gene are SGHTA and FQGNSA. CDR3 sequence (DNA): TGTGCCAGCAGCCTCAGGGGAGGTGGAAACACCATATATTTT. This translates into CASSLRGGGNTIYF.

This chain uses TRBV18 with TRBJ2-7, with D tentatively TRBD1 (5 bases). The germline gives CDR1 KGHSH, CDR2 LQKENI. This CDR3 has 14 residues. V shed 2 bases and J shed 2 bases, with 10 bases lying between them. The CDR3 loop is CASSPSRATYEQYF. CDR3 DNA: TGTGCCAGCTCACCAAGCAGGGCCACCTACGAGCAGTACTTC.

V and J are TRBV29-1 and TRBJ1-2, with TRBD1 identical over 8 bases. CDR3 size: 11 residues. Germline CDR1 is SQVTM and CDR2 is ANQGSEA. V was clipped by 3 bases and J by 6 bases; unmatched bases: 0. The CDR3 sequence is CSVEDRDGYTF. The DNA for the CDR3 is TGCAGCGTTGAGGACAGGGATGGCTACACCTTC.

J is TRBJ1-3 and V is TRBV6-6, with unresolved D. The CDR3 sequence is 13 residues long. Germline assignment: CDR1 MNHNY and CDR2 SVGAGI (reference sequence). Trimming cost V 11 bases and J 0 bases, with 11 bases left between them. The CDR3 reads CAGSKRSGNTIYF. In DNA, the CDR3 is TGTGCCGGGTCAAAACGCTCTGGAAACACCATATATTTT.

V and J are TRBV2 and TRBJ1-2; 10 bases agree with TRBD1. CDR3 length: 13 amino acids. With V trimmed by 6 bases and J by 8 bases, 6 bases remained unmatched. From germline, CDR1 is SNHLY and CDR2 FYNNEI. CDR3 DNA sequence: TGTGCCAGCAGGGCCGGGACAGGGGTCGGCTACACCTTC. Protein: CASRAGTGVGYTF.

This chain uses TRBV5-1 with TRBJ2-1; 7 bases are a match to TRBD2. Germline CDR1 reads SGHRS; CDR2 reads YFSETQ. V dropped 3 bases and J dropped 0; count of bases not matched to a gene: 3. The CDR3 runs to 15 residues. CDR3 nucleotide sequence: TGCGCCAGCAGCTGGGGGGGAAGCTCCTACAATGAGCAGTTCTTC. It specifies CASSWGGSSYNEQFF.

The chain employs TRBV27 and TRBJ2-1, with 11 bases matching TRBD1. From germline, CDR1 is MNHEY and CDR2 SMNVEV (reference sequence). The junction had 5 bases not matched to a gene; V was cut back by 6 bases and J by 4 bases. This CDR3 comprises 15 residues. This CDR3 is CASRGQGDNYNEQFF. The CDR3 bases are TGTGCCAGCAGGGGACAGGGGGATAATTACAATGAGCAGTTCTTC.

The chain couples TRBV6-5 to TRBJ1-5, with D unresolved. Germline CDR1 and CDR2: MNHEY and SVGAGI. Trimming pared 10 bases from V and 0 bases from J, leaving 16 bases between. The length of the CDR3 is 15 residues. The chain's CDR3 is CATAGVLNSNQPQHF. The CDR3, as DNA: TGTGCCACTGCCGGGGTACTCAATAGCAATCAGCCCCAGCATTTT.

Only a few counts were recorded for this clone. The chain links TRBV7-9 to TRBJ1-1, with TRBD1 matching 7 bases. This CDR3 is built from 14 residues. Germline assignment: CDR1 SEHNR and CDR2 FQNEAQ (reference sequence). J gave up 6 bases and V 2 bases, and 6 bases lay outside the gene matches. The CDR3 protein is CASSLTEGQPEAFF. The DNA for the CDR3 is TGTGCCAGCAGCTTAACCGAGGGACAGCCTGAAGCTTTCTTT.

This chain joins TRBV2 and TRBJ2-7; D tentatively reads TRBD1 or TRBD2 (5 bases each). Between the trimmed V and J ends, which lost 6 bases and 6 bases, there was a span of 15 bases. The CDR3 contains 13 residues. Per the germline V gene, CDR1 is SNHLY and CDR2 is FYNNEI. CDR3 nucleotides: TGTGCCAGCAGCGCAGACGGGGACGGCGAGCAGTACTTC. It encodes CASSADGDGEQYF. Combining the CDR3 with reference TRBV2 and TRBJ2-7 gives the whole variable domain EPEVTQTPSHQVTQMGQEVILRCVPISNHLYFYWYRQILGQKVEFLVSFYNNEISEKSEIFDDQFSVERPDGSNFTLKIRSTKLEDSAMYFCASSADGDGEQYFGPGTRLTVT.

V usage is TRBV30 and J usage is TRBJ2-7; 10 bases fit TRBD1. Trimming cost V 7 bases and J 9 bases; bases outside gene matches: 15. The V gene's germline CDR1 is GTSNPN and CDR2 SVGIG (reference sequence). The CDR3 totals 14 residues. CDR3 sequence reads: CASSRDRGPFAQYF. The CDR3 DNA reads TGTGCCTCCTCCCGGGACAGGGGCCCTTTTGCGCAGTACTTC. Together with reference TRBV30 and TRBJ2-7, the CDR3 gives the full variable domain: SQTIHQWPATLVQPVGSPLSLECTVEGTSNPNLYWYRQAAGRGLQLLFYSVGIGQISSEVPQNLSASRPQDRQFILSSKKLLLSDSGFYLCASSRDRGPFAQYFGPGTRLTVT.

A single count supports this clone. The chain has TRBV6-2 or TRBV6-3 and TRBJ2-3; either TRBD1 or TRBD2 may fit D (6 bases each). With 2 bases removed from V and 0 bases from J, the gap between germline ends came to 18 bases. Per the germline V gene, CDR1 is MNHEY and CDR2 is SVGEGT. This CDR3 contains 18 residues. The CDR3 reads CASSYRGVPMASTDTQYF. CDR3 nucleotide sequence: TGTGCCAGCAGTTACAGGGGGGTCCCTATGGCAAGCACAGATACGCAGTATTTT.

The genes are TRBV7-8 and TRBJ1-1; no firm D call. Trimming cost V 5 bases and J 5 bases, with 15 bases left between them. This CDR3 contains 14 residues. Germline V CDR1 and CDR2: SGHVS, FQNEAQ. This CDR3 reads CASSPRSSGTEAFF. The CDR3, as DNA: TGTGCCAGCAGCCCCAGGTCGAGTGGTACTGAAGCTTTCTTT.

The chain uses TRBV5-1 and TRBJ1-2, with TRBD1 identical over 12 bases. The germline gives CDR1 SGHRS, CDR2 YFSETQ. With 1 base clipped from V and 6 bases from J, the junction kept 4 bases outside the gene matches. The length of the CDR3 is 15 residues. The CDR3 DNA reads TGCGCCAGCAGCTTGTCGGGACAGGGGGCAGATGGCTACACCTTC. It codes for CASSLSGQGADGYTF.

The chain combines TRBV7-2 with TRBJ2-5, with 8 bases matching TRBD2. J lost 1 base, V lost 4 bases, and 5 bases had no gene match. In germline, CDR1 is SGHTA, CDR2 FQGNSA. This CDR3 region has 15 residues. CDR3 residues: CASSSRTSFQETQYF. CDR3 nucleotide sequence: TGTGCCAGCAGCTCCAGGACTAGCTTCCAAGAGACCCAGTACTTC.

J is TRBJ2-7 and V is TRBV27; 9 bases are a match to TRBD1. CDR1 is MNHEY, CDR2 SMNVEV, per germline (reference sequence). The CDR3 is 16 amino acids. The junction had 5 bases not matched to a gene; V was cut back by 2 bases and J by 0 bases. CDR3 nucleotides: TGTGCCAGCAGTTTACGACAGGGGGGACCCTCCTACGAGCAGTACTTC. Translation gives CASSLRQGGPSYEQYF.